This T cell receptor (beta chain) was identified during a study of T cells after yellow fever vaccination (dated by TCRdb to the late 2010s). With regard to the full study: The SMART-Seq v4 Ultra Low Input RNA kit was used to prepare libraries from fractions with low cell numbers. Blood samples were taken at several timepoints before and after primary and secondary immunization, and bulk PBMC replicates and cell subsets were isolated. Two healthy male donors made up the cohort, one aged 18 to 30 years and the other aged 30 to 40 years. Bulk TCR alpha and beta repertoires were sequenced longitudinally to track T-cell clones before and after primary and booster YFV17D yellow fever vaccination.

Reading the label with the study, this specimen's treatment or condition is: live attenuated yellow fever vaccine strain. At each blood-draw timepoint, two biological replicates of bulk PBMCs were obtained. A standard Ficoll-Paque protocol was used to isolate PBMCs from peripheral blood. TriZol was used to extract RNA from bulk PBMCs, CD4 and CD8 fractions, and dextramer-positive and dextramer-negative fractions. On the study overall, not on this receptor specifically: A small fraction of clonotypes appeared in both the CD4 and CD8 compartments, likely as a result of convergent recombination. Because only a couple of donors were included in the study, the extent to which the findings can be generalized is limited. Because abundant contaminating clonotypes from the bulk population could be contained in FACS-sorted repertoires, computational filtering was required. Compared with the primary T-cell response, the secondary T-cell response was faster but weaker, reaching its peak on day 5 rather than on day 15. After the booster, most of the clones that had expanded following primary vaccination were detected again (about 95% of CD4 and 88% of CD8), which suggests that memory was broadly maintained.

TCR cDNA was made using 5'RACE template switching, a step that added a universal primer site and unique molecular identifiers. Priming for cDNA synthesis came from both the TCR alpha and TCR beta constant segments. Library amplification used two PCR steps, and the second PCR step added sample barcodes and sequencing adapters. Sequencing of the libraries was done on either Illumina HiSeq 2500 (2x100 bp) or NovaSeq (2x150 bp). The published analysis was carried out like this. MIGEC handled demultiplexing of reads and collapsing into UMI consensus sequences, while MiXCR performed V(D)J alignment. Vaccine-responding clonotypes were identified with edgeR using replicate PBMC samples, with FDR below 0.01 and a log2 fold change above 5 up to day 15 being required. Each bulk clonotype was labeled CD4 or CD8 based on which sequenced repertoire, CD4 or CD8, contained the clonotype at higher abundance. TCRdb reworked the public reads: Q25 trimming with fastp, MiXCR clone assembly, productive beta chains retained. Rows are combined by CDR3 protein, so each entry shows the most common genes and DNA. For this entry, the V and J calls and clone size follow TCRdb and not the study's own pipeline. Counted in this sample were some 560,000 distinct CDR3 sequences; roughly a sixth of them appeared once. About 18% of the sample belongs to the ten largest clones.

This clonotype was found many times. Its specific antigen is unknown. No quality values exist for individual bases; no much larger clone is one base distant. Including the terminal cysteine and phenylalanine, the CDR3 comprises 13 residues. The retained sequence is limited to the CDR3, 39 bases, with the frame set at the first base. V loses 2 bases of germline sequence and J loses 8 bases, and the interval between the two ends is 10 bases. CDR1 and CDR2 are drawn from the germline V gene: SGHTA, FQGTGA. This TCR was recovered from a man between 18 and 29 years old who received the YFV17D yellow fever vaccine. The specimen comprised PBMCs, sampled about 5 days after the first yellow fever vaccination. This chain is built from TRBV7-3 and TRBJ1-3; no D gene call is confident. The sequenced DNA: TGTGCCAGCAGCTTAGTAGACGGGGACACCATATATTTT. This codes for CASSLVDGDTIYF.